The clone carrying this TCR beta chain was recorded many times. After removal of 3 bases from V and 5 bases from J, the junction contained 5 bases not matched to a gene. CDR1 is MDHEN, CDR2 SYDVKM, per germline. The CDR3 covers 14 residues. These data come from a study of T cells in Graves' hyperthyroidism and ophthalmopathy. Not enrolled were patients with uncontrolled infection, other autoimmune disease, pregnancy or lactation. The CDR3 regions of TCR beta were amplified from RNA transcripts. First-round RT-PCR with HTBI primers amplified the TCR CDR3 region. MiXCR was run by TCRdb on the multiplex PCR reads, yielding one entry per CDR3 protein. The repertoire holds some 600,000 distinct CDR3 sequences, with approximately 13% as singletons.

This chain links TRBV28 with TRBJ2-5, with TRBD2 identical over 8 bases. Sequenced material: blood. This clonotype was sampled from a woman aged 25 to 45 with Graves' hyperthyroidism that later progressed to Graves' ophthalmopathy. Written as DNA, the CDR3 is TGTGCCAGCAGTTTGCCGGGGGGGCTTGAGACCCAGTACTTC. Its translation: CASSLPGGLETQYF.